What follows are 32 T cell receptor beta chains derived from one specimen sequenced in a study of Graves' ophthalmopathy and Graves' hyperthyroidism. Amplification targeted the TCR beta CDR3 regions, with RNA transcripts as the source material. HTBI primers were employed in first-round RT-PCR, then a second-round multiplex PCR followed. TCRdb recomputed calls from the multiplex PCR reads with MiXCR, one row per CDR3 protein. This table has 600,000 to 950,000 distinct CDR3 sequences, 40% appearing once. The sequenced sample was peripheral blood. The source of these receptors is an adult man with Graves' ophthalmopathy.

V is TRBV20-1 and J is TRBJ1-5; D is unclear. The CDR3 is 17 residues long. Trimming pared 3 bases from V and 0 bases from J, leaving 18 bases between. The V gene's germline CDR1 is DFQATT and CDR2 SNEGSKA (reference sequence). The CDR3 region has the DNA TGCAGTGCTAGTCATTTGGGCGGCCGATATAGCAATCAGCCCCAGCATTTT. It encodes CSASHLGGRYSNQPQHF.

CDR3 protein: CSAKGGRNTGELFF. Here the CDR3 DNA reads TGCAGTGCTAAGGGGGGACGGAACACCGGGGAGCTGTTTTTT. The chain is built from TRBV20-1 and TRBJ2-2, with D tentatively TRBD1 or TRBD2 (6 bases each). With 4 bases removed from V and 1 base from J, the gap between germline ends came to 10 bases. The V gene's germline CDR1 is DFQATT and CDR2 SNEGSKA (reference sequence). The CDR3 totals 14 residues.

In this sample, this clonotype turned up a few times. The chain carries TRBV20-1 and TRBJ2-7; possibly TRBD1 for D (6 bases). CDR1 and CDR2 from the germline V gene are DFQATT and SNEGSKA (reference sequence). This CDR3 is 15 amino acids long. V lost 1 base and J 2 bases, leaving 15 bases between the germline ends. The CDR3 spells CSARVWQGFAYEQYF. CDR3 nucleotide sequence: TGCAGTGCTAGAGTGTGGCAGGGGTTCGCCTACGAGCAGTACTTC.

Regarding this clonotype: A much larger clone differs by one base, so this may be a read error. Given the absence of the conserved phenylalanine or tryptophan at the CDR3 end, a read error is likely. The chain joins TRBV7-9 to TRBJ1-6; 12 bases fit TRBD1. Germline V CDR1 and CDR2: SEHNR, FQNEAQ (reference sequence). The V segment lost 7 bases and the J segment 9 bases; nucleotides outside the gene matches: 13. The CDR3 has 17 amino acids. CDR3 protein: CASTFGTGGSVGSPLHS. As DNA, the CDR3 is TGTGCCAGCACCTTTGGGACAGGGGGCTCTGTGGGTTCACCCCTCCACTCT.

This clonotype was seen repeatedly, ten times or more. The CDR3 region is CASSSQGVDTEAFF. CDR3 sequence (DNA): TGTGCCAGCAGCTCTCAGGGGGTTGACACTGAAGCTTTCTTT. This sequence joins TRBV12-3 or TRBV12-4 and TRBJ1-1; 7 positions match TRBD1. The CDR3 contains 14 residues. Losses at the gene ends were 6 bases for V and 3 bases for J; bases not matched to a gene: 7.

The chain carries TRBV20-1 and TRBJ1-5; TRBD1 aligns across 9 bases. The junction had 12 bases not matched to a gene; V was cut back by 1 base and J by 5 bases. Germline values: CDR1 DFQATT, CDR2 SNEGSKA (reference sequence). The length of the CDR3 is 17 residues. As DNA, the CDR3 is TGCAGTGCTAGAGGGAGCTGGAACAGGGGGCCATATCAGCCCCAGCATTTT. Protein product: CSARGSWNRGPYQPQHF.

This clonotype was observed a single time. This chain connects TRBV25-1 to TRBJ1-1; D may be TRBD1 (5 bases). The germline V and J ends were trimmed by 6 bases and 3 bases, with 17 bases remaining between them. The CDR3 covers 15 residues. Germline V gene data show CDR1 as MGHDK and CDR2 as SYGVNS. CDR3 amino acids: CASSLISGSHTEAFF. The CDR3 nucleotides are TGTGCCAGCAGCTTAATATCAGGGTCGCACACTGAAGCTTTCTTT.

This clonotype came up once. The CDR3 loop reads CASSQERPSEAFF. The CDR3, as DNA: TGCGCCAGCAGCCAAGAGAGACCCAGTGAAGCTTTCTTT. V usage is TRBV4-3 and J usage is TRBJ1-1; no clear D. V lost 0 bases, J lost 7 bases, and 9 bases lay in between. This CDR3 spans 13 amino acids. The V gene's germline CDR1 is LGHNA and CDR2 YSLEER.

This clonotype has a handful of counts. CDR3 amino acids: CASSGTGTSGSGAQYF. The CDR3 nucleotides are TGTGCCAGCAGCGGCACCGGGACTAGCGGATCTGGGGCCCAGTACTTC. This chain joins TRBV11-2 and TRBJ2-5; 11 nucleotides match TRBD2. The J segment lost 9 bases and the V segment lost 5 bases, leaving 14 bases of the junction unmatched. The CDR3 contains 16 residues. Germline CDR1 reads SGHAT; CDR2 reads FQNNGV.

This clonotype was seen more than once but under ten times. The J gene is TRBJ2-5, the V gene TRBV11-2; D assignment may be TRBD1 or TRBD2 (7 bases each). The V end was cut by 6 bases, the J end by 7 bases, with 15 bases between. Germline CDR1 is SGHAT and CDR2 is FQNNGV. CDR3 size: 13 residues. The DNA of the CDR3 is TGTGCCAGCAGGGATACCAGGGGGGGGACCCAGTACTTC. This encodes CASRDTRGGTQYF. The whole variable domain, remainder taken from reference TRBV11-2 and TRBJ2-5, is EAGVAQSPRYKIIEKRQSVAFWCNPISGHATLYWYQQILGQGPKLLIQFQNNGVVDDSQLPKDRFSAERLKGVDSTLKIQPAKLEDSAVYLCASRDTRGGTQYFGPGTRLLVL.

CDR3 protein: CASSFMGRGNEKLFF. CDR3 in DNA: TGTGCCAGCAGTTTCATGGGGCGTGGGAATGAAAAACTGTTTTTT. This sequence joins TRBV12-3 or TRBV12-4 and TRBJ1-4, with D tentatively TRBD1 (5 bases). The CDR3 is 15 residues long. V lost 3 bases and J lost 5, with 13 bases in between.

There are a few counts of this clonotype. V is TRBV15 and J is TRBJ1-2; D uncertain. The CDR3 contains 13 residues. Trimming removed 1 base from V and 7 bases from J, with 10 bases in between. Germline-derived CDR1 and CDR2 are LNHNV and YYDKDF (reference sequence). The CDR3 sequence is CATSRAGSFGYTF. CDR3 nucleotides: TGTGCCACCAGCAGAGCGGGTAGTTTTGGCTACACCTTC.

This clonotype has a single count. The junction differs from germline at one of its ends, possibly a read error. J is TRBJ2-7 and V is TRBV7-9, with 11 bases matching TRBD1. The CDR3 covers 16 residues. The germline V gene encodes CDR1 SEHNR and CDR2 FQNEAQ (reference sequence). CDR3 residues: CASSPEGTGGPYERYF. The CDR3, as DNA: TGTGCCAGCAGCCCCGAAGGGACAGGGGGTCCCTACGAGCGGTACTTC.

The genes are TRBV29-1 and TRBJ1-3; D might be TRBD1 (5 bases). The CDR3 is 12 amino acids. The V end was cut by 8 bases, the J end by 4 bases, with 12 bases between. Per germline, CDR1 SQVTM and CDR2 ANQGSEA. CDR3 nucleotides: TGCAGCTCGGAAGAGGGGGGAAACACCATATATTTT. This translates into CSSEEGGNTIYF.

The sample holds many counts of this clonotype. The chain links TRBV5-5 to TRBJ1-6, with no clear D. Germline V gives CDR1 SGHKS, CDR2 YYEKEE (reference sequence). This CDR3 comprises 15 residues. V dropped 0 bases and J dropped 5 bases, with 9 bases sitting between them. The CDR3 DNA follows: TGTGCCAGCAGCTTGGAACAGCACGATAATTCACCCCTCCACTTT. The encoded protein is CASSLEQHDNSPLHF.

This rearrangement joins TRBV7-9 to TRBJ2-6, with 8 bases aligning to TRBD1. This CDR3 comprises 18 residues. Germline loops: CDR1 SEHNR, CDR2 FQNEAQ (reference sequence). V trimming: 0 bases; J trimming: 0 bases; junction bases outside the gene matches: 4. CDR3 sequence (DNA): TGTGCCAGCAGCTTAGCGACAGGGGTCCGCTCTGGGGCCAACGTCCTGACTTTC. Its translation is CASSLATGVRSGANVLTF.

Remarks on this clonotype: The germline gene is not matched at one end of the junction; a read error may be the cause. CDR3 loop: CATSSRTGTSSQPQHF. The CDR3 nucleotides are TGTGCCACCAGCTCCCGGACAGGTACTAGCAGTCAGCCCCAGCATTTT. V gene TRBV24-1 combines with J gene TRBJ1-5; 7 bases align to TRBD1. The CDR3 sequence is 16 residues long. Germline V gene sequence: CDR1 KGHDR, CDR2 SFDVKD.

V and J are TRBV15 and TRBJ1-5; weak D call: TRBD1 (6 bases). V was trimmed by 8 bases and J by 0 bases, leaving 14 bases between them. The CDR3 loop spans 15 amino acids. CDR1 LNHNV and CDR2 YYDKDF come from the germline V gene (reference sequence). In DNA form, the CDR3 reads TGTGCCACCGCCGGGGGGCAGAATAGCAATCAGCCCCAGCATTTT. Translation: CATAGGQNSNQPQHF. The entire variable domain, with the rest obtained from reference TRBV15 and TRBJ1-5, is as follows: DAMVIQNPRYQVTQFGKPVTLSCSQTLNHNVMYWYQQKSSQAPKLLFHYYDKDFNNEADTPDNFQSRRPNTSFCFLDIRSPGLGDTAMYLCATAGGQNSNQPQHFGDGTRLSIL.

A few counts support this clonotype. V and J are TRBV7-9 and TRBJ1-1; D remains unclear. Germline assignment: CDR1 SEHNR and CDR2 FQNEAQ (reference sequence). V lost 4 bases, J lost 8 bases, and 17 bases lay in between. This CDR3 comprises 14 residues. The CDR3 here is CASSYGKSAKEAFF. The CDR3 nucleotides read TGTGCCAGCAGCTATGGAAAGTCGGCCAAAGAAGCTTTCTTT.

The J gene is TRBJ2-2, the V gene TRBV19; D ambiguous. There are 11 residues in the CDR3. V gave up 3 bases and J gave up 13 bases, with 9 bases separating them. The germline V gene encodes CDR1 LNHDA and CDR2 SQIVND (reference sequence). As DNA, the CDR3 is TGTGCCAGTAGTATGATGGCAGGGCTGTTTTTT. Translating it yields CASSMMAGLFF.

This clonotype has a count of ten or more. This chain uses TRBV29-1 with TRBJ2-7; D is possibly TRBD2 (6 bases). Trimming removed 1 base at V and 3 bases at J, with 7 bases between. Germline lookup yields CDR1 SQVTM and CDR2 ANQGSEA. The CDR3 is made up of 12 amino acids. This CDR3 reads CSVEGGVYEQYF. CDR3 DNA sequence: TGCAGCGTTGAAGGGGGGGTCTACGAGCAGTACTTC.

This clonotype was detected ten times or more. V is TRBV7-3 and J is TRBJ1-2; D remains ambiguous. V dropped 0 bases and J dropped 0 bases, with 11 bases sitting between them. Germline CDR1 and CDR2: SGHTA and FQGTGA. There are 16 residues in the CDR3. CDR3 region: CASSLTSGSANYGYTF. Written as DNA, the CDR3 is TGTGCCAGCAGCTTAACGTCGGGATCAGCTAACTATGGCTACACCTTC.

The V gene is TRBV29-1, the J gene TRBJ2-7; 10 bases align to TRBD1. The CDR3 runs 17 residues. V shed 2 bases and J 3 bases; nucleotides not matched to a gene: 13. Germline V gives CDR1 SQVTM, CDR2 ANQGSEA. CDR3 DNA sequence: TGCAGCGTTGAATACTCAAGCGGACAGGGGGTTTACTACGAGCAGTACTTC. This translates into CSVEYSSGQGVYYEQYF.

This clonotype showed up many times. The rearrangement uses TRBV11-2 and TRBJ1-1; D unclear. V lost 1 base to trimming and J lost 8 bases, with 8 bases between them. The CDR3 is 12 amino acids. Germline V gene data show CDR1 as SGHAT and CDR2 as FQNNGV. The DNA of the CDR3 is TGTGCCAGCAGCTTAGGACCGGTGGAAGCTTTCTTT. Translated, it gives CASSLGPVEAFF.

To note about this clonotype: The conserved phenylalanine or tryptophan normally closing the CDR3 is absent here, so this likely arose from a read error. This chain links TRBV9 with TRBJ2-7; weak D call: TRBD2 (6 bases). CDR1 and CDR2 (germline): SGDLS, YYNGEE. V lost 4 bases, J lost 7 bases, and 24 bases lay in between. The CDR3 contains 16 residues. CDR3 in amino acids: CASSPQGSGRAWEQYL. For the CDR3, the DNA is TGTGCCAGCAGCCCGCAGGGAAGCGGGCGGGCGTGGGAGCAGTACCTC.

The V call is TRBV7-2, the J call TRBJ2-1; D call uncertain. V lost 2 bases and J lost 5, with 4 bases in between. The CDR3 is 12 residues long. Germline assignment: CDR1 SGHTA and CDR2 FQGNSA. In DNA, the CDR3 is TGTGCCAGCAGCTTAAGTGACAATGAGCAGTTCTTC. Translated: CASSLSDNEQFF.

There are a few counts of this clonotype. J is TRBJ2-2 and V is TRBV6-5, with D perhaps being TRBD1 or TRBD2 (5 bases each). The germline V and J ends were trimmed by 4 bases and 4 bases, with 13 bases remaining between them. Germline V gene data show CDR1 as MNHEY and CDR2 as SVGAGI. The CDR3 extends over 15 amino acids. CDR3 residues: CASSSTGRTTGELFF. CDR3 nucleotides: TGTGCCAGCAGTTCGACGGGGCGTACCACCGGGGAGCTGTTTTTT.

In this sample, this clonotype turned up many times. V gene TRBV10-3 combines with J gene TRBJ2-5, with 11 bases that match TRBD2. J gave up 1 base and V 4 bases, and 2 bases lay outside the gene matches. CDR3 length: 15 residues. Germline V gene lookup returns CDR1 ENHRY and CDR2 SYGVKD. The CDR3 region is CAISASGGSQETQYF. The CDR3 nucleotides read TGTGCCATCAGTGCTAGCGGGGGGTCCCAAGAGACCCAGTACTTC.

As regards this clonotype: At one end, the junction sequence differs from germline, possibly due to a read error. The chain links TRBV7-2 to TRBJ2-7; 7 bases align to TRBD1. Germline CDR1 is SGHTA and CDR2 is FQGNSA. The CDR3 totals 16 residues. CDR3 DNA sequence: TGCGCCAGCAGCCAAGGGGCAGGGGGAATGTCCTACGAGCAGTACTTC. This codes for CASSQGAGGMSYEQYF.

This clonotype has at least ten counts. The rearrangement joins TRBV7-2 to TRBJ1-5, with TRBD1 matching over 10 bases. CDR1 is SGHTA, CDR2 FQGNSA, per germline. Unmatched junction bases numbered 12, after V lost 5 bases and J lost 8 bases. The CDR3 spans 16 residues. DNA for the CDR3: TGTGCCAGCAGCCCGTCGGGACAGGGGCCATGGGAGCCCCAGCATTTT. It codes for CASSPSGQGPWEPQHF.

About this clonotype itself: An end of the junction differs from the germline gene, which may be a read error. The V and J genes are TRBV15 and TRBJ1-1, with D possibly matching TRBD1 (6 bases). The germline V gene has CDR1 LNHNV and CDR2 YYDKDF (reference sequence). The CDR3 runs 11 residues. The CDR3 nucleotides read TGTGCCACCAGCAGAGGGACAGAAGGTTTCTTT. Its translation is CATSRGTEGFF.

This chain links TRBV29-1 with TRBJ2-7; no definite D call. Per the germline V gene, CDR1 is SQVTM and CDR2 is ANQGSEA. The CDR3 runs to 16 residues. V shed 4 bases and J shed 2 bases, with 21 bases lying between them. The CDR3 coding sequence is TGCAGCGTTGCCGAACATACACGGGCCCTCGCCTACGAGCAGTACTTC. Its translation: CSVAEHTRALAYEQYF.